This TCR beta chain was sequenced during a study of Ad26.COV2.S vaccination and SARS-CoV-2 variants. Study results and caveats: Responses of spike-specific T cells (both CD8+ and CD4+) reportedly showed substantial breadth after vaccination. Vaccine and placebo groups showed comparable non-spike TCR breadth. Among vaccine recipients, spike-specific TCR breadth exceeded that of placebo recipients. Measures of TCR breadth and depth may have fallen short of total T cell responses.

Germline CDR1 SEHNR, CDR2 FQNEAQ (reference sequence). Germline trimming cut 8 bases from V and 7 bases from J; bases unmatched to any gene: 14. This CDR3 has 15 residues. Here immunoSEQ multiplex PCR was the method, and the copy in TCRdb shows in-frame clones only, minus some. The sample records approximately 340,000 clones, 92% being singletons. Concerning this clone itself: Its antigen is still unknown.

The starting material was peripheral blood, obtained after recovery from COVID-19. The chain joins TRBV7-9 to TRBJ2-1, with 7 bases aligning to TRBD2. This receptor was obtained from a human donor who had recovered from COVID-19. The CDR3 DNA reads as TGTGCCAGCGGCCCGCTAGCGGTACAAGGGAATGAGCAGTTCTTC. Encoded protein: CASGPLAVQGNEQFF.